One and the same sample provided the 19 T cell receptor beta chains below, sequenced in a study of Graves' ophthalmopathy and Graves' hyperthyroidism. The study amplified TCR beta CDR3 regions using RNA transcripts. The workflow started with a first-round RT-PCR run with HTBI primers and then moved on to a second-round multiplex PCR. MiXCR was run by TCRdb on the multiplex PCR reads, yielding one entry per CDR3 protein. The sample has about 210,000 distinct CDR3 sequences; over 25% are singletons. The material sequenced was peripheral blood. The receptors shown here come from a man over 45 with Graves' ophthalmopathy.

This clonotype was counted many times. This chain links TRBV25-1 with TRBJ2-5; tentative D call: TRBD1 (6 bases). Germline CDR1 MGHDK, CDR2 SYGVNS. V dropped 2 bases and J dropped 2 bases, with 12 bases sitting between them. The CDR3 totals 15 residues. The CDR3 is CASSETGWGQETQYF. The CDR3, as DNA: TGTGCCAGCAGTGAAACAGGGTGGGGGCAAGAGACCCAGTACTTC.

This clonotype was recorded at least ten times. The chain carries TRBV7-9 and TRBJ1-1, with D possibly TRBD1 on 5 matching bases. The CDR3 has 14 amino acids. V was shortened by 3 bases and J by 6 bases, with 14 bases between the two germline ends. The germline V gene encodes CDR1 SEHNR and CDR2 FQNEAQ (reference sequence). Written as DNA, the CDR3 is TGTGCCAGCAGCTTTACCGGGACTCGGGCTGAAGCTTTCTTT. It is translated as CASSFTGTRAEAFF.

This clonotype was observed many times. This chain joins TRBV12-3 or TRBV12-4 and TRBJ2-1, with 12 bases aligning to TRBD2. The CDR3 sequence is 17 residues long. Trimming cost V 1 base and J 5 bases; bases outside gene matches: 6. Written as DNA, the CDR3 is TGTGCCAGCAGTTTAGACCTAGCGGGAGGGGGAAACAATGAGCAGTTCTTC. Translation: CASSLDLAGGGNNEQFF.

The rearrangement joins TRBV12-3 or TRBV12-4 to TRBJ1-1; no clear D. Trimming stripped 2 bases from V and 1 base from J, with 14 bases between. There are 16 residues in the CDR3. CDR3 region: CASSLTTGLRNTEAFF. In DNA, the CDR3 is TGTGCCAGCAGTTTAACGACTGGACTCAGGAACACTGAAGCTTTCTTT.

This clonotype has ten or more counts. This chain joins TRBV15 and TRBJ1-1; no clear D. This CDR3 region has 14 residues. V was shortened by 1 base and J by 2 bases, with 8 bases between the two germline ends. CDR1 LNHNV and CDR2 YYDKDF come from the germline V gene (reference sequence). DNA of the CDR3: TGTGCCACCAGCAGAGTAACAGTCAACACTGAAGCTTTCTTT. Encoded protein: CATSRVTVNTEAFF. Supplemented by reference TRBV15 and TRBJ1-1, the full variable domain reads DAMVIQNPRYQVTQFGKPVTLSCSQTLNHNVMYWYQQKSSQAPKLLFHYYDKDFNNEADTPDNFQSRRPNTSFCFLDIRSPGLGDTAMYLCATSRVTVNTEAFFGQGTRLTVV.

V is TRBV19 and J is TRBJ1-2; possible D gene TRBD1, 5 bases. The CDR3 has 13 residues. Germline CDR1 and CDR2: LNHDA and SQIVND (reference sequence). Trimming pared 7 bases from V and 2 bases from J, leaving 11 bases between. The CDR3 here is CASTGTGNYGYTF. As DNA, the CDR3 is TGTGCCAGTACCGGGACTGGAAACTATGGCTACACCTTC.

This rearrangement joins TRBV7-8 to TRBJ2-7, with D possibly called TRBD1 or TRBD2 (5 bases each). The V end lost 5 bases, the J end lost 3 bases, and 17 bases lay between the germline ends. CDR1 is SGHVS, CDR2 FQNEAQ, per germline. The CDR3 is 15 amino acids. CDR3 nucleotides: TGTGCCAGCAGCGCCGGGGCAGGGCCTAACTACGAGCAGTACTTC. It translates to CASSAGAGPNYEQYF.

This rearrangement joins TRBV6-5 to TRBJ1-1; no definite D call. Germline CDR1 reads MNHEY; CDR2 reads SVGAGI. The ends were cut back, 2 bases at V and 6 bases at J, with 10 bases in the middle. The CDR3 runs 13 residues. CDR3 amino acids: CASSYASLAEAFF. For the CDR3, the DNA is TGTGCCAGCAGTTACGCATCCTTGGCTGAAGCTTTCTTT.

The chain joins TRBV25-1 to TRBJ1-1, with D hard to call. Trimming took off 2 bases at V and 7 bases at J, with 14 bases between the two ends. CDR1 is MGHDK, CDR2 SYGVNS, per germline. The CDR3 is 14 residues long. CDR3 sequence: CASSEALATVEAFF. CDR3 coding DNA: TGTGCCAGCAGTGAAGCACTCGCCACGGTTGAAGCTTTCTTT.

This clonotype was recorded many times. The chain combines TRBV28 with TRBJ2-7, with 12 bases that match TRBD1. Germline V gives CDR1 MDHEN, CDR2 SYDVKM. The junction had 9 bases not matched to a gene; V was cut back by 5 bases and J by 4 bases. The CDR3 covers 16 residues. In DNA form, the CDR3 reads TGTGCCAGCAGTCAGATACCGGGACAGGGGGCTTACGAGCAGTACTTC. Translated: CASSQIPGQGAYEQYF.

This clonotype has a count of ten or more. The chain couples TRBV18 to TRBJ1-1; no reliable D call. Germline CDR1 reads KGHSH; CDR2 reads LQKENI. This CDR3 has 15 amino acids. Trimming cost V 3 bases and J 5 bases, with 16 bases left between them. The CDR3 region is CASSPPGSGGTEAFF. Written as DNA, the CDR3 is TGTGCCAGCTCACCCCCCGGGTCCGGTGGGACTGAAGCTTTCTTT. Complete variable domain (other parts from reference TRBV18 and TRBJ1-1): NAGVMQNPRHLVRRRGQEARLRCSPMKGHSHVYWYRQLPEEGLKFMVYLQKENIIDESGMPKERFSAEFPKEGPSILRIQQVVRGDSAAYFCASSPPGSGGTEAFFGQGTRLTVV.

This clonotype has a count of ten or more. The CDR3: CASSLDGGTVHEQYF. Here the CDR3 DNA reads TGTGCCAGCAGCTTAGATGGGGGTACCGTGCACGAGCAGTACTTC. This chain uses TRBV11-2 with TRBJ2-7; D is possibly TRBD1 or TRBD2 (5 bases each). In germline, CDR1 is SGHAT, CDR2 FQNNGV. The CDR3 runs to 15 residues. V gave up 0 bases and J gave up 5 bases, with 14 bases separating them.

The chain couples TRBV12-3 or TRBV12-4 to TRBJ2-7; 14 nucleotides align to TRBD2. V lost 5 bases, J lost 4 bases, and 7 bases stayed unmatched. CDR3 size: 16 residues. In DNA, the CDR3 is TGTGCCAGCAGTGACCCGGGACTAGCGGGGGTATACGAGCAGTACTTC. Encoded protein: CASSDPGLAGVYEQYF.

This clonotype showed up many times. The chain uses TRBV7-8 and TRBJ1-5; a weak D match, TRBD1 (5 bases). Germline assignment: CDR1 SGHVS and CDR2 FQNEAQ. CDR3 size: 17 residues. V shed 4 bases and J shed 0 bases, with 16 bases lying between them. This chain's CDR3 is CASSSGRRGLSNQPQHF. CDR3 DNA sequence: TGTGCCAGCAGCTCGGGGCGAAGGGGTCTTAGCAATCAGCCCCAGCATTTT.

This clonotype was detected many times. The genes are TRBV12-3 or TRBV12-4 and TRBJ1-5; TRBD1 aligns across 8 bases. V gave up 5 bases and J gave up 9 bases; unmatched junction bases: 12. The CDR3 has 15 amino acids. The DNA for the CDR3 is TGTGCCAGCAGTCCGGGACAGGCAATACGAGGGCCCCAGCATTTT. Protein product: CASSPGQAIRGPQHF.

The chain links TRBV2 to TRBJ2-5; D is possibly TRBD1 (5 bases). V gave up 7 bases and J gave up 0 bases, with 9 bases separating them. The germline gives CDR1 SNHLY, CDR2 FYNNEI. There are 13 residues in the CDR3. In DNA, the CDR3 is TGTGCCAGCACGATAGGGGACCAAGAGACCCAGTACTTC. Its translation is CASTIGDQETQYF.

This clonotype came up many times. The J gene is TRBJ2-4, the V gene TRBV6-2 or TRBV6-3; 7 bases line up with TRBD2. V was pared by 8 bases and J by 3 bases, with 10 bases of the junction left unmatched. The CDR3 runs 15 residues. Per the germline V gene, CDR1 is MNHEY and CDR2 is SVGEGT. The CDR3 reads CASSRGGSGKNIQYF. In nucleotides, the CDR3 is TGTGCCAGCTCTCGGGGCGGGAGTGGCAAAAACATTCAGTACTTC.

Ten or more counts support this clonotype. The CDR3 spells CASTSPDSNYGYTF. CDR3 nucleotides: TGTGCCAGCACCTCACCGGACAGCAACTATGGCTACACCTTC. The rearrangement links TRBV27 to TRBJ1-2; the D gene is possibly TRBD1 (6 bases). The CDR3 contains 14 residues. V was cut by 7 bases and J by 2 bases, with 14 bases left in between. Germline CDR1 is MNHEY and CDR2 is SMNVEV (reference sequence).

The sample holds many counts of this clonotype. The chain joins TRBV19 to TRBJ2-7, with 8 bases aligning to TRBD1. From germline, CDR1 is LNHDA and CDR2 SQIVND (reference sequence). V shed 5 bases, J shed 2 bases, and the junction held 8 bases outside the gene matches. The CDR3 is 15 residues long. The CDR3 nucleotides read TGTGCCAGTAGTCCAGGACAGGGAGGTACCTACGAGCAGTACTTC. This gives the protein CASSPGQGGTYEQYF.